Shown below are 17 T cell receptor beta chains from a single sample sequenced in a study of Graves' ophthalmopathy and Graves' hyperthyroidism. Amplified TCR beta CDR3 regions were obtained using RNA transcripts as template. First-round RT-PCR employed HTBI primers, with a second-round multiplex PCR after it. TCRdb reanalysed the multiplex PCR reads using MiXCR and keeps one entry per CDR3 protein. The table includes 450,000 to 600,000 distinct CDR3 sequences, roughly 40% detected once. Sequencing used peripheral blood or thyroid tissue (not recorded which). The receptors derive from an adult man with Graves' hyperthyroidism.

This clonotype was detected only a few times. This chain joins TRBV30 and TRBJ2-7; TRBD1 agrees at 8 bases. The CDR3 runs 12 residues. CDR1 is GTSNPN, CDR2 SVGIG, per germline (reference sequence). V trimming: 5 bases; J trimming: 5 bases; junction bases outside the gene matches: 5. The CDR3 DNA reads TGTGCCTGGGGGTGGACAGGGAACGAGCAGTACTTC. This gives the protein CAWGWTGNEQYF.

Turning to this clonotype: A much larger clone lies a single base off, so this may be a read error. The chain is built from TRBV6-6 and TRBJ1-4, with 7 bases identical to TRBD1. V gave up 8 bases and J gave up 8 bases; unmatched junction bases: 8. Germline loops: CDR1 MNHNY, CDR2 SVGAGI (reference sequence). This CDR3 is built from 13 residues. The DNA of the CDR3 is TGTGCCAGCCGTACGCAGGGGGAAGAAAAACTGTTTTTT. Translated: CASRTQGEEKLFF.

The chain combines TRBV9 with TRBJ2-3; the D gene is possibly TRBD1 (5 bases). Germline CDR1 SGDLS, CDR2 YYNGEE. This CDR3 comprises 14 residues. Trimming stripped 0 bases from V and 3 bases from J, with 8 bases between. This chain's CDR3 is CASSVVPGTDTQYF. DNA for the CDR3: TGTGCCAGCAGCGTAGTTCCAGGGACAGATACGCAGTATTTT.

This clonotype was seen many times. This chain uses TRBV7-8 with TRBJ2-5; D might be TRBD1 (5 bases). The length of the CDR3 is 14 residues. The V end lost 5 bases, the J end lost 1 base, and 11 bases lay between the germline ends. The germline V gene has CDR1 SGHVS and CDR2 FQNEAQ. The CDR3 spells CASSPRTPQETQYF. CDR3 sequence (DNA): TGTGCCAGCAGCCCCCGGACACCCCAAGAGACCCAGTACTTC.

The sample holds many counts of this clonotype. This chain connects TRBV29-1 to TRBJ1-1; no definite D call. Germline V gene sequence: CDR1 SQVTM, CDR2 ANQGSEA. V lost 2 bases to trimming and J lost 3 bases, with 7 bases between them. This CDR3 comprises 12 residues. In DNA form, the CDR3 reads TGCAGCGTTGAAAGGTCCGACACTGAAGCTTTCTTT. Amino acids: CSVERSDTEAFF. Full variable domain (remainder filled in from reference TRBV29-1 and TRBJ1-1): SAVISQKPSRDICQRGTSLTIQCQVDSQVTMMFWYRQQPGQSLTLIATANQGSEATYESGFVIDKFPISRPNLTFSTLTVSNMSPEDSSIYLCSVERSDTEAFFGQGTRLTVV.

The V call is TRBV5-1, the J call TRBJ2-5, with 11 bases fitting TRBD1. Germline-derived CDR1 and CDR2 are SGHRS and YFSETQ. The CDR3 runs to 16 residues. V dropped 3 bases and J dropped 4; count of bases not matched to a gene: 8. CDR3 nucleotides: TGCGCCAGCAGCTACTCAGGACAGGGGGCTCGAGAGACCCAGTACTTC. Its translation is CASSYSGQGARETQYF. Full variable domain (outside the CDR3, taken from reference TRBV5-1 and TRBJ2-5): KAGVTQTPRYLIKTRGQQVTLSCSPISGHRSVSWYQQTPGQGLQFLFEYFSETQRNKGNFPGRFSGRQFSNSRSEMNVSTLELGDSALYLCASSYSGQGARETQYFGPGTRLLVL.

CDR3 coding DNA: TGTGCCAGTAGACCGGGGACAGGGTGGTCTCAGCCCCAGCATTTT. Encoded protein: CASRPGTGWSQPQHF. The gene calls are TRBV19 and TRBJ1-5; 9 positions agree with TRBD1. With V trimmed by 6 bases and J by 6 bases, 9 bases remained unmatched. Per the germline V gene, CDR1 is LNHDA and CDR2 is SQIVND (reference sequence). The length of the CDR3 is 15 residues.

The table lists this clonotype with many counts. The chain uses TRBV6-6 and TRBJ1-4; the D is unclear. Germline V gene sequence: CDR1 MNHNY, CDR2 SVGAGI (reference sequence). V was shortened by 2 bases and J by 6 bases, with 16 bases between the two germline ends. The CDR3 has 16 amino acids. The CDR3: CASSYELTRLDEKLFF. The CDR3 DNA reads as TGTGCCAGCAGTTACGAGTTAACCAGGTTGGATGAAAAACTGTTTTTT.

The CDR3 nucleotides are TGTGCCAGCAGTTTAGGCGGGGAGGGCGAGCAGTTCTTC. It is translated as CASSLGGEGEQFF. The chain is built from TRBV12-3 or TRBV12-4 and TRBJ2-7; 7 bases agree with TRBD2. The end of the DNA aligns better with TRBJ2-1, so the J call may be wrong. This CDR3 comprises 13 residues.

The V and J genes are TRBV29-1 and TRBJ2-2; D is ambiguous. V was cut by 7 bases and J by 0 bases, with 6 bases left in between. This CDR3 is built from 12 residues. Germline CDR1 reads SQVTM; CDR2 reads ANQGSEA. The CDR3 spells CSGLPNTGELFF. The CDR3 nucleotides read TGCAGCGGACTCCCGAACACCGGGGAGCTGTTTTTT.

This chain's CDR3 is CASSPGPFSETQYF. The CDR3 region has the DNA TGTGCCAGCAGCCCCGGACCGTTTAGCGAGACCCAGTACTTC. This chain uses TRBV7-9 with TRBJ2-5; D is unresolved. With 5 bases removed from V and 5 bases from J, the gap between germline ends came to 15 bases. This CDR3 spans 14 amino acids. The V gene's germline CDR1 is SEHNR and CDR2 FQNEAQ (reference sequence).

Worth noting for this clonotype: This may arise from a read error, as a much more abundant clone is one base away. The V call is TRBV29-1, the J call TRBJ1-2, with a possible D match to TRBD1 (6 bases). V gave up 8 bases and J gave up 6 bases, with 19 bases separating them. CDR3 length equals 13 residues. Germline values: CDR1 SQVTM, CDR2 ANQGSEA. CDR3 nucleotide sequence: TGCAGCTCGGAGGGGGGCAGGGGACATGGCTACACCTTC. Its protein is CSSEGGRGHGYTF.

In this sample, this clonotype turned up many times. The chain is built from TRBV7-2 and TRBJ1-5; D is uncertain. Germline CDR1 SGHTA, CDR2 FQGNSA. This CDR3 spans 13 amino acids. Between the trimmed V and J ends, which lost 1 base and 8 bases, there was a span of 9 bases. This CDR3 is CASSLVTSEPQHF. The CDR3 coding sequence is TGTGCCAGCAGCTTAGTAACCTCGGAGCCCCAGCATTTT.

This clonotype was seen a few times. Being one base from a much bigger clone, this may be a read error. This is likely a read error, given that the CDR3 carries no conserved phenylalanine or tryptophan at its end. This sequence joins TRBV20-1 and TRBJ2-7; D might be TRBD1 or TRBD2, each matching 5 bases. This CDR3 region has 16 residues. With 2 bases removed from V and 2 bases from J, the gap between germline ends came to 19 bases. Germline-derived CDR1 and CDR2 are DFQATT and SNEGSKA (reference sequence). The CDR3 spells CSARPSARGVTYEQYL. The CDR3 DNA is TGCAGTGCTAGACCCTCCGCTAGGGGAGTTACCTACGAGCAGTACCTC.

The chain's CDR3 is CATHRGGGYTF. CDR3 DNA: TGTGCCACCCATAGGGGTGGTGGCTACACCTTC. The genes are TRBV19 and TRBJ1-2; perhaps TRBD1 as D (5 bases). From germline, CDR1 is LNHDA and CDR2 SQIVND (reference sequence). This CDR3 comprises 11 residues. V lost 10 bases and J lost 7, with 13 bases in between.

This clonotype turned up a few times. This sequence joins TRBV7-8 and TRBJ2-5; TRBD1 agrees at 9 bases. With 5 bases clipped from V and 4 bases from J, the junction kept 8 bases outside the gene matches. From germline, CDR1 is SGHVS and CDR2 FQNEAQ. The CDR3 consists of 15 residues. CDR3 in amino acids: CASSIQGASGETQYF. CDR3 DNA sequence: TGTGCCAGCAGCATACAGGGGGCATCGGGAGAGACCCAGTACTTC. The full variable domain, its missing parts supplied by reference TRBV7-8 and TRBJ2-5, is GAGVSQSPRYKVAKRGQDVALRCDPISGHVSLFWYQQALGQGPEFLTYFQNEAQLDKSGLPSDRFFAERPEGSVSTLKIQRTQQEDSAVYLCASSIQGASGETQYFGPGTRLLVL.

The chain has TRBV28 and TRBJ2-2; D is undetermined. The CDR3 runs to 12 residues. Germline V CDR1 and CDR2: MDHEN, SYDVKM. Trimming removed 7 bases from V and 5 bases from J, with 8 bases in between. The CDR3 spells CASTPLTGELFF. DNA for the CDR3: TGTGCCAGCACCCCCCTAACCGGGGAGCTGTTTTTT.